The sequence of this TCR beta chain was determined in a study of metastatic and nonmetastatic thyroid tumors. Study overall: Across blood and tumor or nodule tissue, repertoires from malignant and benign thyroid patients were compared with one another.

On this clone itself: Its antigen is not identified.

Source study methods: CDR3 was compared across clinicopathological groups, and the resulting differences were used to build a distant-metastasis classifier for papillary thyroid cancer. With MiXCR, TCRdb called clones anew from the PCR reads. The V and J calls shown here were made by TCRdb, not taken from the authors' results. The data hold tens of thousands of clones, with around 21% observed a single time. No treatment had been given to any patient before thyroid surgery. Study results and caveats: In both blood and tumor samples, TCR beta diversity was reported significantly higher for malignant than benign nodules.

The receptor's source is a female donor with papillary thyroid cancer or a benign thyroid nodule (not recorded which). Some clones in this sample may be carry-over from other donors' samples. Sequencing used blood.

This chain's CDR3 is CSARDLTSGAYEQYF. The CDR3 nucleotides are TGCAGTGCTAGAGATTTGACTAGCGGGGCCTACGAGCAGTACTTC. This chain joins TRBV20-1 and TRBJ2-7; TRBD2 aligns across 11 bases. The germline gives CDR1 DFQATT, CDR2 SNEGSKA (reference sequence). The CDR3 spans 15 residues. The ends lost 0 bases at V and 2 bases at J; junction bases unmatched: 3.